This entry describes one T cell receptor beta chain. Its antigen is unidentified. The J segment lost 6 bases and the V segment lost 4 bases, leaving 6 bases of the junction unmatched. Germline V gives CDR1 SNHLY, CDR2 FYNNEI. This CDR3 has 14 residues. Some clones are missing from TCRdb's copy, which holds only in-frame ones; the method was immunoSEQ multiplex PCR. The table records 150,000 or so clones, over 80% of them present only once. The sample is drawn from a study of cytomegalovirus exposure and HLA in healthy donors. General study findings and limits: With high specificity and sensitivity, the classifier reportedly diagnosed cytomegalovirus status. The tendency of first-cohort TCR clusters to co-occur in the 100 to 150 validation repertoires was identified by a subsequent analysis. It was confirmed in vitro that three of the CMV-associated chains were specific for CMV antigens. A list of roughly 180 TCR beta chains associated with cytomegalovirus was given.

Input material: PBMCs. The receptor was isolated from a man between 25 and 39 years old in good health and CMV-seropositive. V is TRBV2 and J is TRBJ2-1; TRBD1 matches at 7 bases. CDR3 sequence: CASSGQGSSNEQFF. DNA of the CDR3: TGTGCCAGCAGTGGACAGGGTTCGAGCAATGAGCAGTTCTTC.